One sample yielded the 10 T cell receptor beta chains listed below, sequenced in a study of blood T cell repertoires in COVID-19. Produced via immunoSEQ multiplex PCR; TCRdb's table is partial and in-frame only. The sample contains roughly 150,000 clones, 85% to 90% of which appear only once. What was sequenced was peripheral blood. All receptors come from a woman of 80 years or more with acute or convalescent COVID-19.

The chain couples TRBV30 to TRBJ1-6; 7 nucleotides align to TRBD1. Per the germline V gene, CDR1 is GTSNPN and CDR2 is SVGIG (reference sequence). The CDR3 covers 15 residues. Losses at the gene ends were 1 base for V and 0 bases for J; bases not matched to a gene: 0. CDR3 coding DNA: TGTGCCTGGAGTGAGGGGGCCTCCTATAATTCACCCCTCCACTTT. It yields the protein CAWSEGASYNSPLHF.

The chain's CDR3 is CASSQGQGDISPLHF. In DNA form, the CDR3 reads TGTGCCAGCTCACAGGGACAGGGTGATATTTCACCCCTCCACTTT. V and J are TRBV18 and TRBJ1-6, with 9 positions matching TRBD1. The germline CDR1 and CDR2 sequences are KGHSH and LQKENI. The J segment lost 9 bases and the V segment lost 4 bases, leaving 7 bases of the junction unmatched. The CDR3 is made up of 15 amino acids.

The rearrangement links TRBV7-2 to TRBJ1-2; D is possibly TRBD1 (6 bases). There are 16 residues in the CDR3. Trimming pared 5 bases from V and 5 bases from J, leaving 21 bases between. Germline V gene sequence: CDR1 SGHTA, CDR2 FQGNSA. CDR3 sequence (DNA): TGTGCCAGCAGCCTAACCGTATCACAGGGAGTTTATGGCTACACCTTC. It specifies CASSLTVSQGVYGYTF. Full variable domain (missing parts from reference TRBV7-2 and TRBJ1-2): GAGVSQSPSNKVTEKGKDVELRCDPISGHTALYWYRQSLGQGLEFLIYFQGNSAPDKSGLPSDRFSAERTGGSVSTLTIQRTQQEDSAVYLCASSLTVSQGVYGYTFGSGTRLTVV.

The chain is built from TRBV15 and TRBJ2-2; D not resolved. V shed 4 bases and J shed 2 bases, with 8 bases lying between them. The length of the CDR3 is 14 residues. CDR1 and CDR2 (germline): LNHNV, YYDKDF (reference sequence). The CDR3 coding sequence is TGTGCCACCAGCACCCTGGCCAACACCGGGGAGCTGTTTTTT. It codes for CATSTLANTGELFF.

The CDR3 DNA is TGTGCCAGCAGTGAAGTTAGCGATCCGTTTTTT. Translated, it gives CASSEVSDPFF. This sequence joins TRBV6-1 and TRBJ2-2; a weak D match, TRBD2 (5 bases). The CDR3 sequence is 11 residues long. Germline V CDR1 and CDR2: MNHNS, SASEGT. V lost 1 base to trimming and J lost 16 bases, with 10 bases between them.

This chain links TRBV7-9 with TRBJ2-3; TRBD1 aligns across 7 bases. V lost 3 bases, J lost 3 bases, and 6 bases stayed unmatched. CDR1 is SEHNR, CDR2 FQNEAQ, per germline (reference sequence). CDR3 length: 15 amino acids. This CDR3 is CASSLTGSRTDTQYF. In DNA, the CDR3 is TGTGCCAGCAGCTTGACAGGGTCACGGACAGATACGCAGTATTTT.

V is TRBV18 and J is TRBJ1-1; 7 bases map to TRBD1. After removal of 5 bases from V and 1 base from J, the junction contained 1 base not matched to a gene. Germline V gene sequence: CDR1 KGHSH, CDR2 LQKENI. This CDR3 is built from 13 residues. Written as DNA, the CDR3 is TGTGCCAGCTCAGGACAGGCGAACACTGAAGCTTTCTTT. Amino acid sequence: CASSGQANTEAFF. The full variable domain, its missing parts supplied by reference TRBV18 and TRBJ1-1, is NAGVMQNPRHLVRRRGQEARLRCSPMKGHSHVYWYRQLPEEGLKFMVYLQKENIIDESGMPKERFSAEFPKEGPSILRIQQVVRGDSAAYFCASSGQANTEAFFGQGTRLTVV.

The chain joins TRBV12-3 or TRBV12-4 to TRBJ1-4, with 7 bases matching TRBD1. The CDR3 contains 13 residues. Trimming cost V 8 bases and J 4 bases; bases outside gene matches: 4. The CDR3: CASAGQFNEKLFF. CDR3 coding DNA: TGTGCCAGCGCGGGACAGTTTAATGAAAAACTGTTTTTT.

V gene TRBV7-2 combines with J gene TRBJ2-3, with TRBD2 matching 7 bases. With 0 bases clipped from V and 0 bases from J, the junction kept 0 bases outside the gene matches. Germline V gene lookup returns CDR1 SGHTA and CDR2 FQGNSA. CDR3 length: 15 residues. CDR3: CASSLAGGSTDTQYF. The DNA of the CDR3 is TGTGCCAGCAGCTTAGCGGGGGGGAGCACAGATACGCAGTATTTT.

V is TRBV9 and J is TRBJ2-1, with TRBD2 matching over 11 bases. From germline, CDR1 is SGDLS and CDR2 YYNGEE. The V segment lost 3 bases and the J segment 0 bases; nucleotides outside the gene matches: 5. The CDR3 extends over 17 amino acids. CDR3 amino acids: CASSALAGASSYNEQFF. CDR3 DNA: TGTGCCAGCAGCGCACTAGCGGGGGCCTCCTCCTACAATGAGCAGTTCTTC.